This T cell receptor (beta chain) comes out of a study of beta chain features in type 1 diabetes. Overall study findings and caveats: Cells with high TCR expression could be over-represented when cDNA is sequenced.

On this clone: As yet, its antigen is unknown.

Averaging approximately 110 mL, one heparinised blood draw came from each individual donor. V gave up 5 bases and J gave up 5 bases, with 6 bases separating them. This CDR3 region has 11 residues. CDR1 and CDR2 from the germline V gene are SGHVS and FQNEAQ. All of the isolated RNA was reverse transcribed, so expressed TCRB transcripts were sequenced. Produced via immunoSEQ multiplex PCR; TCRdb's table is partial and in-frame only. The data contain around 340,000 clones, approximately 8.2% of them singletons. Sample: central memory CD4+ T cells from blood. The receptor was isolated from a woman under 30 in good health. The V gene is TRBV7-8, the J gene TRBJ2-5, with D hard to call. CDR3 coding DNA: TGTGCCAGCAGCAACGGCGAGACCCAGTACTTC. Protein sequence: CASSNGETQYF.